This note documents a single TCR beta chain sequence. Per the germline V gene, CDR1 is SGHVS and CDR2 is FNYEAQ. The CDR3 consists of 16 residues. V lost 5 bases and J lost 3; bases outside the gene matches: 7. This sample stems from a study of shared clonotypes between healthy human individuals. Replicate PCRs from sorted subsets contained approximately 200 ng DNA, which is roughly 30,000 T cell genomes. The protocol was immunoSEQ multiplex PCR, while the TCRdb copy is restricted to in-frame clones and leaves out a portion. Altogether approximately 1,500,000 clones are present, around 98% being singletons, with the ten largest covering roughly 0.4%.

The V call is TRBV7-6, the J call TRBJ2-6; TRBD1 matches at 7 bases. The sequence was collected from a young man in good health. The sample taken for sequencing was naive CD4+ T cells sorted from blood. The subset is: CD45RA+ positively selected. The CDR3: CASSMPRGLGANVLTF. CDR3 DNA: TGTGCCAGCAGCATGCCTAGGGGGCTTGGGGCCAACGTCCTGACTTTC.